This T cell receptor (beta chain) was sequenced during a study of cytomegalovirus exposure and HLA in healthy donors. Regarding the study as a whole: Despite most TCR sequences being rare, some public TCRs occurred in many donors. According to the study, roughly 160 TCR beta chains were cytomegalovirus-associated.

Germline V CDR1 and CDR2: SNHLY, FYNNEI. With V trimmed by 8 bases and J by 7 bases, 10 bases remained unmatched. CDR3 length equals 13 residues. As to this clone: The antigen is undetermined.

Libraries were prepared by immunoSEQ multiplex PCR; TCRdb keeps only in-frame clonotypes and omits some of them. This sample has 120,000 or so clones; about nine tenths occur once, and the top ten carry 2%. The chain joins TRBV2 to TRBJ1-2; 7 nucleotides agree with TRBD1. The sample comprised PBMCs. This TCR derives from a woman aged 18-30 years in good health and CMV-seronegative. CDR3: CASGAGTAAGYTF. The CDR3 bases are TGTGCCAGCGGAGCCGGGACAGCGGCTGGCTACACCTTC.